Following are 29 T cell receptor beta chains from one sample sequenced in a study of cytomegalovirus exposure and HLA in healthy donors. PCR employed 60 Vbeta and 13 Jbeta primers. Using immunoSEQ multiplex PCR, the repertoire was profiled, and TCRdb retains in-frame clones only, with some absent. The table includes 150,000 to 200,000 clones, roughly 80% detected once. What was sequenced was PBMCs. The receptors derive from a female donor in good health and CMV-seronegative.

The chain combines TRBV6-6 with TRBJ1-1; D is perhaps TRBD1 (5 bases). The CDR3 runs 14 residues. V was shortened by 4 bases and J by 3 bases, with 12 bases between the two germline ends. Germline V gene data show CDR1 as MNHNY and CDR2 as SVGAGI (reference sequence). CDR3 in amino acids: CASSSQGGDTEAFF. The CDR3 region has the DNA TGTGCCAGCAGTTCGCAGGGAGGGGACACTGAAGCTTTCTTT.

This clone came up a few times. This chain joins TRBV2 and TRBJ1-1; a weak D match, TRBD1 (6 bases). CDR1 SNHLY and CDR2 FYNNEI come from the germline V gene. Trimming stripped 8 bases from V and 5 bases from J, with 18 bases between. There are 14 residues in the CDR3. The CDR3 DNA follows: TGTGCCAGCCGACGGACAGCCGACGTGACTGAAGCTTTCTTT. This translates into CASRRTADVTEAFF. The variable domain in full, with the rest retrieved from reference TRBV2 and TRBJ1-1, is EPEVTQTPSHQVTQMGQEVILRCVPISNHLYFYWYRQILGQKVEFLVSFYNNEISEKSEIFDDQFSVERPDGSNFTLKIRSTKLEDSAMYFCASRRTADVTEAFFGQGTRLTVV.

This chain uses TRBV29-1 with TRBJ1-1, with D perhaps TRBD1 (5 bases). Trimming left V 2 bases short and J 8 bases short, with 15 bases between. Germline loops: CDR1 SQVTM, CDR2 ANQGSEA. CDR3 length: 13 amino acids. The CDR3 sequence: CSVERQGKMEAFF. In DNA, the CDR3 is TGCAGCGTTGAACGGCAGGGTAAAATGGAAGCTTTCTTT.

This chain connects TRBV5-1 to TRBJ1-4; the D gene is possibly TRBD1 (6 bases). The germline V gene encodes CDR1 SGHRS and CDR2 YFSETQ. The CDR3 sequence is 14 residues long. Trimming pared 6 bases from V and 4 bases from J, leaving 13 bases between. The CDR3 bases are TGCGCCAGCAACTCAGGGGAATTTAATGAAAAACTGTTTTTT. This encodes CASNSGEFNEKLFF.

The rearrangement joins TRBV11-3 to TRBJ1-1; D call uncertain. CDR3 length equals 13 residues. Germline assignment: CDR1 SGHNT and CDR2 YENEEA. The V and J ends lost 2 bases and 1 base respectively, with 5 bases between them. This CDR3 reads CASSLLANTEAFF. In DNA form, the CDR3 reads TGTGCCAGCAGCTTATTGGCGAACACTGAAGCTTTCTTT.

The chain has TRBV23-1 and TRBJ1-2; 7 positions agree with TRBD1. TRBV23-1 is labeled an ORF, and its function is uncertain. The length of the CDR3 is 16 residues. Trimming cost V 2 bases and J 4 bases; bases outside gene matches: 10. The CDR3 sequence is CASSQVKGGEGYGYTF. CDR3 DNA: TGCGCCAGCAGTCAAGTTAAAGGGGGCGAGGGCTATGGCTACACCTTC.

This clone was picked up a small number of times. The rearrangement joins TRBV30 to TRBJ1-6; D possibly corresponds to TRBD1 (5 bases). V was shortened by 4 bases and J by 11 bases, with 12 bases between the two germline ends. Germline V CDR1 and CDR2: GTSNPN, SVGIG (reference sequence). The CDR3 loop spans 12 amino acids. Here the CDR3 DNA reads TGTGCCTGGAATCAGGGTACTACACCCCTCCACTTT. Its translation is CAWNQGTTPLHF.

V usage is TRBV27 and J usage is TRBJ1-5; possible D gene TRBD1, 5 bases. CDR1 is MNHEY and CDR2 is SMNVEV in the germline V gene (reference sequence). This CDR3 has 15 residues. Trimming left V 3 bases short and J 1 base short, with 10 bases between. CDR3 DNA: TGTGCCAGCAGTTTGGGCCCAGGGAGCAATCAGCCCCAGCATTTT. Encoded protein: CASSLGPGSNQPQHF.

J is TRBJ2-2 and V is TRBV7-7; TRBD2 aligns across 8 bases. The CDR3 length is 17 residues. Looked up from germline, CDR1 is SSHAT and CDR2 is FNYEAQ (reference sequence). Unmatched junction bases numbered 10, after V lost 0 bases and J lost 7 bases. CDR3 coding DNA: TGTGCCAGCAGCTTAGCGCAGCGGGGGTTTGATGGCGGGGAGCTGTTTTTT. Translated, it gives CASSLAQRGFDGGELFF.

The chain uses TRBV5-1 and TRBJ1-1, with 7 bases lining up with TRBD1. V gave up 2 bases and J gave up 0 bases; unmatched junction bases: 4. CDR3 size: 15 residues. Germline CDR1 SGHRS, CDR2 YFSETQ. The CDR3 bases are TGCGCCAGCAGCTTAAAGGACAGGATGAACACTGAAGCTTTCTTT. Its translation is CASSLKDRMNTEAFF.

The chain carries TRBV27 and TRBJ2-1; 10 bases line up with TRBD2. Trimming cost V 7 bases and J 2 bases; bases outside gene matches: 14. The germline V gene encodes CDR1 MNHEY and CDR2 SMNVEV (reference sequence). The CDR3 runs to 18 residues. CDR3 nucleotide sequence: TGTGCCAGCACGGGCCACGCCACCGGGACTAGCGCCTACAATGAGCAGTTCTTC. Its protein product is CASTGHATGTSAYNEQFF.

The rearrangement joins TRBV5-1 to TRBJ1-6; perhaps TRBD1 as D (6 bases). Deletions cut 2 bases from V and 7 bases from J, with 10 bases between. The CDR3 length is 14 residues. Germline values: CDR1 SGHRS, CDR2 YFSETQ. The CDR3 is CASSLRTDNSPLHF. The CDR3 nucleotides are TGCGCCAGCAGCTTACGGACAGACAATTCACCCCTCCACTTT. Looking up the rest from reference TRBV5-1 and TRBJ1-6 gives the full variable domain: KAGVTQTPRYLIKTRGQQVTLSCSPISGHRSVSWYQQTPGQGLQFLFEYFSETQRNKGNFPGRFSGRQFSNSRSEMNVSTLELGDSALYLCASSLRTDNSPLHFGNGTRLTVT.

This clone was detected a few times. V is TRBV5-6 and J is TRBJ2-3; TRBD2 is a possible D gene (5 bases). Germline CDR1 and CDR2: SGHDT and YYEEEE. The CDR3 covers 15 residues. V lost 0 bases and J 2 bases, leaving 10 bases between the germline ends. The CDR3 loop reads CASSLDPGSTDTQYF. CDR3 nucleotide sequence: TGTGCCAGCAGCTTGGATCCGGGGTCCACAGATACGCAGTATTTT.

The chain has TRBV5-1 and TRBJ2-7; D is perhaps TRBD1 (6 bases). This CDR3 spans 15 amino acids. V gave up 4 bases and J gave up 1 base, with 15 bases separating them. Looked up from germline, CDR1 is SGHRS and CDR2 is YFSETQ. This CDR3 is CASSPQGQTSYEQYF. The CDR3 DNA follows: TGCGCCAGCAGCCCCCAAGGACAGACTTCCTACGAGCAGTACTTC.

J is TRBJ2-3 and V is TRBV28; 11 bases are a match to TRBD2. The length of the CDR3 is 15 residues. In germline, CDR1 is MDHEN, CDR2 SYDVKM. Trimming at V came to 4 bases and at J to 3 bases, leaving 3 bases not matched to a gene. CDR3 bases: TGTGCCAGCAGTTACGGGACTAGCGGTACAGATACGCAGTATTTT. Translating it yields CASSYGTSGTDTQYF.

The chain uses TRBV14 and TRBJ2-1, with D tentatively TRBD2 (5 bases). The CDR3 contains 14 residues. V lost 0 bases and J 7 bases, leaving 10 bases between the germline ends. Germline V CDR1 and CDR2: SGHDN, FVKESK. Here the CDR3 reads CASSQDPVANEQFF. CDR3 nucleotide sequence: TGTGCCAGCAGCCAAGATCCAGTAGCGAATGAGCAGTTCTTC.

The J gene is TRBJ1-1, the V gene TRBV6-1; the match to TRBD1 covers 9 bases. From germline, CDR1 is MNHNS and CDR2 SASEGT. The CDR3 runs 12 residues. The ends lost 7 bases at V and 11 bases at J; junction bases unmatched: 8. The CDR3 DNA follows: TGTGCCAGCAACCTACAGGGGGCGCGGGCTTTCTTT. Protein sequence: CASNLQGARAFF.

The chain recombines TRBV7-9 with TRBJ1-6; unclear D gene. The CDR3 totals 14 residues. V lost 1 base and J 4 bases, leaving 5 bases between the germline ends. Per germline, CDR1 SEHNR and CDR2 FQNEAQ (reference sequence). The CDR3 sequence is CASSLEQYNSPLHF. The CDR3 DNA sequence: TGTGCCAGCAGCTTAGAACAGTATAATTCACCCCTCCACTTT.

V and J are TRBV5-4 and TRBJ1-2; 9 bases match TRBD1. The germline V gene encodes CDR1 SGHNT and CDR2 YYREEE (reference sequence). This CDR3 spans 14 amino acids. The J segment lost 8 bases and the V segment lost 2 bases, leaving 7 bases of the junction unmatched. The CDR3 nucleotides read TGTGCCAGCAGCTTAGCACAGGGGGCCGGAGGCTACACCTTC. This translates into CASSLAQGAGGYTF.

The chain carries TRBV7-6 and TRBJ2-1; the match to TRBD1 covers 7 bases. Germline V lookup: CDR1 SGHVS, CDR2 FNYEAQ. With V trimmed by 2 bases and J by 0 bases, 4 bases remained unmatched. CDR3 length equals 16 residues. The CDR3 here is CASSLRTGSSYNEQFF. The CDR3 DNA sequence: TGTGCCAGCAGCTTAAGGACAGGTAGCTCCTACAATGAGCAGTTCTTC. The variable domain in full, completed from reference TRBV7-6 and TRBJ2-1, reads GAGVSQSPRYKVTKRGQDVALRCDPISGHVSLYWYRQALGQGPEFLTYFNYEAQQDKSGLPNDRFSAERPEGSISTLTIQRTEQRDSAMYRCASSLRTGSSYNEQFFGPGTRLTVL.

The V and J genes are TRBV7-9 and TRBJ2-1; 9 bases agree with TRBD2. This CDR3 has 17 amino acids. Losses at the gene ends were 5 bases for V and 6 bases for J; bases not matched to a gene: 14. Germline V lookup: CDR1 SEHNR, CDR2 FQNEAQ (reference sequence). The CDR3 reads CASSPPEGSGSSNEQFF. For the CDR3, the DNA is TGTGCCAGCAGCCCGCCTGAGGGTAGCGGGAGTAGCAATGAGCAGTTCTTC.

This clone was seen only once. J is TRBJ2-1 and V is TRBV11-2; 7 bases line up with TRBD2. Germline lookup yields CDR1 SGHAT and CDR2 FQNNGV. This CDR3 contains 16 residues. V gave up 4 bases and J gave up 0 bases; unmatched junction bases: 6. The CDR3, as DNA: TGTGCCAGCAGCTCGGGAGGTGCCAGCTCCTACAATGAGCAGTTCTTC. Translated: CASSSGGASSYNEQFF.

DNA of the CDR3: TGTGCCTGGAGCATCACAAGGGGGTCTAATGAAAAACTGTTTTTT. Translated, it gives CAWSITRGSNEKLFF. The V gene is TRBV30, the J gene TRBJ1-4; D may be TRBD1 (6 bases). Trimming pared 3 bases from V and 3 bases from J, leaving 14 bases between. Germline V gene data show CDR1 as GTSNPN and CDR2 as SVGIG (reference sequence). CDR3 length: 15 amino acids.

This chain connects TRBV19 to TRBJ2-5; 7 bases line up with TRBD2. CDR1 is LNHDA, CDR2 SQIVND, per germline (reference sequence). The CDR3 is 13 amino acids. V lost 4 bases, J lost 5 bases, and 4 bases stayed unmatched. The CDR3, as DNA: TGTGCCAGTAGTAGACTAGCTCGGGAGACCCAGTACTTC. Protein: CASSRLARETQYF.

This clone has only one observation. The chain links TRBV11-1 to TRBJ2-1; TRBD2 aligns across 9 bases. CDR3 size: 14 residues. Per the germline V gene, CDR1 is SGHAT and CDR2 is FQDESV (reference sequence). V was clipped by 5 bases and J by 10 bases; unmatched bases: 9. CDR3 region: CASSGPGLAHEQFF. As DNA, the CDR3 is TGTGCCAGCAGCGGTCCGGGACTAGCACACGAGCAGTTCTTC.

This chain connects TRBV5-6 to TRBJ2-7, with D possibly TRBD1 on 6 matching bases. Germline V gene data show CDR1 as SGHDT and CDR2 as YYEEEE. The CDR3 runs 15 residues. Deletions cut 4 bases from V and 0 bases from J, with 14 bases between. DNA for the CDR3: TGTGCCAGCAGCCTGGGACACCTCATCTCCTACGAGCAGTACTTC. Amino acids: CASSLGHLISYEQYF.

The rearrangement uses TRBV6-4 and TRBJ2-6; D might be TRBD1 (6 bases). The CDR3 consists of 14 residues. The germline V gene encodes CDR1 MRHNA and CDR2 SNTAGT. Trimming shortened V by 4 bases and J by 2 bases, and 6 bases separated the two germline ends. The DNA of the CDR3 is TGTGCCAGCAGTGGGGGGCCTGGGGCCAACGTCCTGACTTTC. Protein: CASSGGPGANVLTF.

The V gene is TRBV5-4, the J gene TRBJ2-1; no firm D call. CDR1 is SGHNT and CDR2 is YYREEE in the germline V gene (reference sequence). The CDR3 loop spans 15 amino acids. V gave up 2 bases and J gave up 6 bases, with 15 bases separating them. The CDR3 is CASSLSSAAPNEQFF. CDR3 bases: TGTGCCAGCAGCTTATCCAGTGCGGCTCCCAATGAGCAGTTCTTC.

The V call is TRBV7-6, the J call TRBJ1-2; 9 bases match TRBD1. Germline CDR1 is SGHVS and CDR2 is FNYEAQ. V trimming: 1 base; J trimming: 6 bases; junction bases outside the gene matches: 6. The CDR3 is made up of 15 amino acids. CDR3 nucleotides: TGTGCCAGCAGCTTAGGTGTGGGACAGGGAAATGGCTACACCTTC. Encoded protein: CASSLGVGQGNGYTF.